The 21 T cell receptor beta chains below come from one sample, sequenced in a study of early T cells in non-severe SARS-CoV-2 infection. TCRdb analysed the 5' RACE reads with MiXCR anew, one entry per CDR3 protein. This table holds more than 35,000 distinct CDR3 sequences, 3.9% found once. The sequenced material came from whole blood. The receptors derive from an adult who was a healthcare worker with PCR-confirmed SARS-CoV-2 infection or an uninfected control (not recorded which).

This clonotype appeared many times. For the CDR3, the DNA is TGCAGCGTGGGGGCTGGTGCGGAGACCCAGTACTTC. Its translation: CSVGAGAETQYF. The chain employs TRBV29-1 and TRBJ2-5; D possibly corresponds to TRBD1 (6 bases). Germline lookup yields CDR1 SQVTM and CDR2 ANQGSEA. The CDR3 has 12 residues. The V end was cut by 6 bases, the J end by 5 bases, with 13 bases between.

The sample holds many counts of this clonotype. The J gene is TRBJ1-4, the V gene TRBV19, with 8 bases aligning to TRBD1. This CDR3 spans 14 amino acids. Trimming cost V 5 bases and J 4 bases; bases outside gene matches: 3. CDR1 and CDR2 from the germline V gene are LNHDA and SQIVND (reference sequence). Written as DNA, the CDR3 is TGTGCCAGTAGTCGACAGGGGTTTAATGAAAAACTGTTTTTT. Amino acids: CASSRQGFNEKLFF.

This clonotype has at least ten counts. The rearrangement links TRBV7-2 to TRBJ1-5; 10 bases align to TRBD1. Germline CDR1 and CDR2: SGHTA and FQGNSA. After removal of 5 bases from V and 2 bases from J, the junction contained 0 bases not matched to a gene. This CDR3 has 14 residues. CDR3 in DNA: TGTGCCAGCAGCGGGACAGGGGGCAATCAGCCCCAGCATTTT. Translation gives CASSGTGGNQPQHF.

The rearrangement joins TRBV20-1 to TRBJ2-3; 7 positions agree with TRBD1. This CDR3 is 14 amino acids long. The germline V gene has CDR1 DFQATT and CDR2 SNEGSKA (reference sequence). The CDR3 spells CSLGGPTSTDTQYF. For the CDR3, the DNA is TGCAGCTTAGGGGGCCCCACTAGCACAGATACGCAGTATTTT.

This clonotype was seen only a few times. The chain links TRBV20-1 to TRBJ2-3; 10 bases line up with TRBD2. CDR1 DFQATT and CDR2 SNEGSKA come from the germline V gene (reference sequence). The V gene end was trimmed by 2 bases and the J gene end by 4 bases; junction bases not matched to a gene: 3. The CDR3 runs to 14 residues. The chain's CDR3 is CSARLAGVPDTQYF. CDR3 sequence (DNA): TGCAGTGCTAGACTAGCGGGAGTCCCAGATACGCAGTATTTT.

In its sample, this clonotype was seen many times. The chain recombines TRBV7-2 with TRBJ1-5, with D possibly being TRBD1 (5 bases). CDR1 SGHTA and CDR2 FQGNSA come from the germline V gene. Trimming took 4 bases from V and 2 from J, leaving 12 bases between them. This CDR3 spans 15 amino acids. The CDR3 sequence: CASSSPGGGNQPQHF. CDR3 bases: TGTGCCAGCAGCTCCCCCGGGGGAGGCAATCAGCCCCAGCATTTT. The full variable domain, with the rest looked up from reference TRBV7-2 and TRBJ1-5, is GAGVSQSPSNKVTEKGKDVELRCDPISGHTALYWYRQSLGQGLEFLIYFQGNSAPDKSGLPSDRFSAERTGGSVSTLTIQRTQQEDSAVYLCASSSPGGGNQPQHFGDGTRLSIL.

This clonotype has at least ten counts. CDR3 in DNA: TGTGCCAGCAGCCAAGCTCAGGGCAATCAGCCCCAGCATTTT. It specifies CASSQAQGNQPQHF. This chain joins TRBV3-1 and TRBJ1-5; D uncertain. The germline CDR1 and CDR2 sequences are LGHDT and YNNKEL (reference sequence). The CDR3 extends over 14 amino acids. Trimming took off 1 base at V and 2 bases at J, with 6 bases between the two ends.

The table lists this clonotype with many counts. The genes are TRBV13 and TRBJ1-1; no reliable D call. V lost 7 bases, J lost 1 base, and 10 bases lay in between. CDR3 length equals 13 residues. Looked up from germline, CDR1 is PRHDT and CDR2 is FYEKMQ (reference sequence). Written as DNA, the CDR3 is TGTGCCAGCACCGCCCCAGAGAACACTGAAGCTTTCTTT. It encodes CASTAPENTEAFF.

This clonotype was recorded many times. The gene calls are TRBV29-1 and TRBJ2-5; the D is unclear. Between the trimmed V and J ends, which lost 5 bases and 5 bases, there was a span of 6 bases. CDR3 size: 10 residues. Looked up from germline, CDR1 is SQVTM and CDR2 is ANQGSEA. The DNA for the CDR3 is TGCAGCGTTTCCCTGGAGACCCAGTACTTC. Translation gives CSVSLETQYF.

This clonotype appeared many times. This rearrangement joins TRBV4-3 to TRBJ2-7; 7 nucleotides align to TRBD2. This CDR3 is built from 15 residues. Germline assignment: CDR1 LGHNA and CDR2 YSLEER. V lost 1 base, J lost 2 bases, and 5 bases stayed unmatched. The CDR3 spells CASSQAWEGPYEQYV. The CDR3, as DNA: TGCGCCAGCAGCCAAGCCTGGGAGGGCCCCTACGAGCAGTACGTC.

Ten or more counts support this clonotype. The V and J genes are TRBV4-3 and TRBJ1-2; D gene uncertain. Germline CDR1 is LGHNA and CDR2 is YSLEER. CDR3 size: 15 residues. V was trimmed by 0 bases and J by 2 bases, leaving 10 bases between them. For the CDR3, the DNA is TGCGCCAGCAGCCAAGATAGCGTAACGAACTATGGCTACACCTTC. Translated, it gives CASSQDSVTNYGYTF.

This clonotype was counted at least ten times. The chain joins TRBV7-2 to TRBJ2-1, with D perhaps matching TRBD2 (5 bases). Trimming pared 5 bases from V and 7 bases from J, leaving 18 bases between. Germline-derived CDR1 and CDR2 are SGHTA and FQGNSA. CDR3 length: 15 residues. CDR3 coding DNA: TGTGCCAGCAGCGGACTTGCTAGGGCCGGGAATGAGCAGTTCTTC. It encodes CASSGLARAGNEQFF.

This clonotype was counted at least ten times. The V gene is TRBV7-9, the J gene TRBJ2-5; TRBD1 might be the D (5 bases). The germline gives CDR1 SEHNR, CDR2 FQNEAQ (reference sequence). The V end was cut by 2 bases, the J end by 1 base, with 11 bases between. The CDR3 has 15 amino acids. CDR3 amino acids: CASSLSAGIQETQYF. As DNA, the CDR3 is TGTGCCAGCAGCTTATCGGCAGGGATCCAAGAGACCCAGTACTTC.

In its sample, this clonotype was seen many times. This chain connects TRBV20-1 to TRBJ2-7; 9 bases align to TRBD1. Looked up from germline, CDR1 is DFQATT and CDR2 is SNEGSKA (reference sequence). V trimming: 5 bases; J trimming: 0 bases; junction bases outside the gene matches: 5. This CDR3 is 14 amino acids long. In DNA form, the CDR3 reads TGCAGTGCTCCGAGACAGGGGGTCTCCTACGAGCAGTACTTC. Encoded protein: CSAPRQGVSYEQYF.

This clonotype appeared many times. The chain links TRBV7-9 to TRBJ2-7, with 14 bases aligning to TRBD2. The CDR3 contains 17 residues. The germline CDR1 and CDR2 sequences are SEHNR and FQNEAQ (reference sequence). Trimming cost V 6 bases and J 6 bases; bases outside gene matches: 13. The CDR3 DNA reads TGTGCCAGCAGACGTGAGGGGACTAGCGGGAGTACGGGCGAGCAGTACGTC. Its protein product is CASRREGTSGSTGEQYV.

In this sample, this clonotype turned up many times. This chain uses TRBV29-1 with TRBJ2-1, with TRBD2 matching 8 bases. Germline V CDR1 and CDR2: SQVTM, ANQGSEA. The CDR3 is 15 amino acids. After removal of 4 bases from V and 0 bases from J, the junction contained 5 bases not matched to a gene. The CDR3 coding sequence is TGCAGCGTTGGCACCGGGACTAGCTCCTACAATGAGCAGTTCTTC. Its protein product is CSVGTGTSSYNEQFF.

This clonotype appeared a few times. V gene TRBV6-1 combines with J gene TRBJ2-7; TRBD2 might be the D (7 bases). Per the germline V gene, CDR1 is MNHNS and CDR2 is SASEGT. The CDR3 consists of 18 residues. Trimming pared 2 bases from V and 0 bases from J, leaving 20 bases between. The CDR3: CASSERAGAKGVSYEQYV. The DNA of the CDR3 is TGTGCCAGCAGTGAAAGGGCGGGGGCTAAGGGGGTCTCCTACGAGCAGTACGTC.

This clonotype came up many times. The V call is TRBV4-1, the J call TRBJ1-3; TRBD1 matches 9 bases. Germline-derived CDR1 and CDR2 are MGHRA and YSYEKL. The CDR3 runs 15 residues. V gave up 3 bases and J gave up 6 bases; unmatched junction bases: 6. The CDR3 sequence is CASSHGTGNSNTIYF. CDR3 DNA: TGCGCCAGCAGCCACGGGACAGGGAATTCAAACACCATATATTTT.

This clonotype has at least ten counts. The chain is built from TRBV24-1 and TRBJ1-1; perhaps TRBD1 as D (5 bases). V was trimmed by 7 bases and J by 0 bases, leaving 11 bases between them. CDR3 length equals 14 residues. Germline CDR1 is KGHDR and CDR2 is SFDVKD. The CDR3 loop is CATRSRDLNTEAFF. In nucleotides, the CDR3 is TGTGCCACCAGATCCCGGGACTTGAACACTGAAGCTTTCTTT.

This clonotype came up many times. The chain uses TRBV28 and TRBJ1-3, with D maybe TRBD1 (5 bases). Deletions cut 3 bases from V and 4 bases from J, with 13 bases between. Per germline, CDR1 MDHEN and CDR2 SYDVKM. The CDR3 covers 15 residues. Written as DNA, the CDR3 is TGTGCCAGCAGTTTTCTGTGGGGCGCAGGAAACACCATATATTTT. It yields the protein CASSFLWGAGNTIYF.

This clonotype came up many times. The gene calls are TRBV6-6 and TRBJ2-3; D may be TRBD2 (6 bases). The CDR3 covers 16 residues. Trimming stripped 6 bases from V and 6 bases from J, with 22 bases between. Germline V CDR1 and CDR2: MNHNY, SVGAGI (reference sequence). This CDR3 reads CASSSGLAGKEDTQYF. Here the CDR3 DNA reads TGTGCCAGCAGCTCAGGTCTGGCGGGAAAAGAGGATACGCAGTATTTT.